This T cell receptor (beta chain) was sequenced for a study of blood T cell repertoires in COVID-19. Study context: Donors in the United States, Italy and Spain gave samples during acute or convalescent COVID-19. From T cells, B-cell-depleted T cells, or PBMCs came the material, which was cDNA or gDNA.

In germline, CDR1 is MGHRA, CDR2 YSYEKL. The CDR3 is 15 residues long. V lost 3 bases and J lost 2; bases outside the gene matches: 5. This clone has only a few counts. As originally analysed: Counts of nucleated cells, estimated from reference gene primer amplification, were obtained. Only in-frame clones appear in the TCRdb table, and some are missing; sequencing was by immunoSEQ multiplex PCR. V, J and clone size derive from that table, while D and trimming were established from the DNA sequence. Of 200,000 to 250,000 clones in the sample, around nine tenths were seen once. The specimen was peripheral blood. This chain connects TRBV4-1 to TRBJ2-7; 9 nucleotides match TRBD1. This receptor was identified in a woman younger than 30 who had recovered from COVID-19. CDR3 protein: CASSQKQGAPYEQYF. The CDR3 bases are TGCGCCAGCAGCCAGAAACAGGGGGCCCCCTACGAGCAGTACTTC.